Reported below is one T cell receptor (beta chain). Its target is unknown. The data belong to a study of chemoradiotherapy in HPV16-positive cancers. The study's findings and limits: Candidate HPV-specific clones and E7-related TCR motifs grew in tumor during treatment.

Samples were taken several times over chemoradiotherapy. The CDR3 length is 15 residues. CDR1 is LNHDA, CDR2 SQIVND, per germline (reference sequence). Trimming removed 3 bases from V and 7 bases from J, with 18 bases in between. Sequencing was performed with immunoSEQ multiplex PCR; in TCRdb, only in-frame clones are kept and a portion is missing. The sample consists of under 4,000 clones, roughly 91% of them appearing once. This sequence originates from a human donor with HPV-associated anogenital cancer. Material: tumor tissue, obtained from a patient who underwent chemoradiotherapy. The gene calls are TRBV19 and TRBJ1-1, with D maybe TRBD1 (5 bases). The chain's CDR3 is CASSIGRDRGIEAFF. The CDR3 DNA reads as TGTGCCAGTAGTATTGGAAGGGACCGAGGCATTGAAGCTTTCTTT.